This TCR beta chain appears in the sequencing data of a study of T cells after yellow fever vaccination (dated by TCRdb to about 2019). About the study as a whole: Libraries from fractions with low cell numbers were prepared with the SMART-Seq v4 Ultra Low Input RNA kit. Bulk TCR alpha and beta repertoires were sequenced longitudinally to track T-cell clones before and after primary and booster YFV17D yellow fever vaccination. The cohort comprised two healthy male donors, one aged 18 to 29 and one aged 30 to 40 years. Blood samples were taken at several timepoints before and after primary and secondary immunization, and bulk PBMC replicates and cell subsets were isolated. The paper's findings and limits, for the study overall: A small share of clonotypes was detected in both CD4 and CD8 compartments, with the overlap likely arising from convergent recombination. Most clones expanded after primary vaccination were re-detected after the booster (almost 97% of CD4 and 88% of CD8), suggesting broad memory maintenance. The secondary T-cell response was weaker than the primary response but faster, peaking on day 5 instead of day 15. Because abundant contaminating clonotypes from the bulk population could be contained in FACS-sorted repertoires, computational filtering was required. Because the study included only a couple of donors, the extent to which the findings can be generalized is limited.

Sequencing was carried out with an Illumina NovaSeq 6000. TCR cDNA was synthesized by 5'RACE template switching, through which a universal primer site and unique molecular identifiers were introduced. Priming of cDNA synthesis was performed from both the TCR alpha and TCR beta constant segments. Library amplification used two PCR steps, and the second PCR step added sample barcodes and sequencing adapters. Sequencing of libraries was performed on Illumina HiSeq 2500 (2x100 bp) or NovaSeq (2x150 bp). The published analysis was carried out like this. Demultiplexing of reads and collapsing into UMI consensus sequences were performed with MIGEC, and V(D)J alignment was carried out with MiXCR. Clonotypes responding to the vaccine were identified with edgeR on replicate PBMC samples, with the criteria of FDR below 0.01 and a log2 fold change above 5 up to day 15. Each bulk clonotype was labeled CD4 or CD8 based on which sequenced repertoire, CD4 or CD8, contained the clonotype at higher abundance. Using fastp at Q25 and MiXCR, TCRdb reprocessed the public reads and kept productive beta chains. Each record represents a unique CDR3 protein, reported with the most common genes and DNA among its rows. The V and J calls were not made by the authors but by TCRdb's processing. The sample records fewer than 400,000 distinct CDR3 sequences, around 10% of which are singletons. The ten largest clones take up about 3% of the sample.

Remarks on this clonotype: Its recognized antigen is unknown. No quality values exist for individual bases; no much larger clone is one base distant.

After removal of 8 bases from V and 5 bases from J, the junction retains 16 bases not matched to a gene. The CDR3 runs 17 amino acids, cysteine and phenylalanine included. Of the read, only the CDR3 DNA is kept; its 51 bases are in frame from base 1. From a lookup of the germline V gene, CDR1 and CDR2 are MNHNS and SASEGT. Interpreted using the paper, the treatment or condition label stands for: live attenuated yellow fever vaccine strain. A standard Ficoll-Paque protocol was used to isolate PBMCs from peripheral blood. Dynabeads CD4 and CD8 positive selection kits were used to isolate the CD4 and CD8 T-cell fractions. TriZol was used to extract RNA from bulk PBMCs, from CD4 and CD8 fractions, and from dextramer-positive and dextramer-negative fractions.

This TCR was recovered from a young man who received the YFV17D yellow fever vaccine. The receptor chain draws on TRBV6-1 and TRBJ2-5; 11 junctional bases match TRBD1. The starting material was CD4+ T cells sorted from PBMCs, obtained 45 days after the yellow fever booster vaccination. The CDR3 in this case is CASSWTGGFLSGETQYF. At the DNA level, the sequence is TGTGCCAGCTCCTGGACAGGGGGCTTTCTTAGTGGGGAGACCCAGTACTTC.